This T cell receptor (beta chain) was identified during a study of blood T cells in healthy people across ages. This clonotype came up many times. Germline V gene lookup returns CDR1 MNHEY and CDR2 SVGEGT. The CDR3 loop spans 14 amino acids. V was cut by 6 bases and J by 4 bases, with 15 bases left in between. Together with a sample-barcoded 5' primer, a J-beta primer mix was included in a second PCR lasting about 7 to 11 cycles. TCRdb re-analysed the 5' RACE reads in MiXCR, keeping a single row per CDR3 protein. Among approximately 690,000 distinct CDR3 sequences listed, under 65% were seen once. This clonotype was sampled from a man between 60 and 75 years old in good health. The source material was blood. This sequence joins TRBV6-2 or TRBV6-3 and TRBJ2-5; either TRBD1 or TRBD2 may supply D (5 bases each). The CDR3 region is CASSQKGPPETQYF. CDR3 nucleotide sequence: TGTGCCAGCAGCCAAAAGGGACCACCAGAGACCCAGTACTTC.